This T cell receptor (beta chain) originates from a study of blood T cell repertoires in COVID-19. Germline V gene data show CDR1 as SGHDT and CDR2 as YYEEEE. Unmatched junction bases numbered 8, after V lost 3 bases and J lost 5 bases. CDR3 size: 15 residues. Using immunoSEQ multiplex PCR, the repertoire was profiled, and TCRdb retains in-frame clones only, with some absent. Found here are over 60,000 clones, 70% to 90% of them singletons; the top ten hold about 2.7%. The rearrangement uses TRBV5-6 and TRBJ1-5; 7 positions agree with TRBD1. This clonotype was sampled from a man aged 70-80 years with active or convalescent COVID-19. The sequencing input was peripheral blood. CDR3 sequence (DNA): TGTGCCAGCAGCTCCTTGGACAGGACCGATCAGCCCCAGCATTTT. It encodes CASSSLDRTDQPQHF. The full variable domain, completed using reference TRBV5-6 and TRBJ1-5, is DAGVTQSPTHLIKTRGQQVTLRCSPKSGHDTVSWYQQALGQGPQFIFQYYEEEERQRGNFPDRFSGHQFPNYSSELNVNALLLGDSALYLCASSSLDRTDQPQHFGDGTRLSIL.